A single sample is the source of the 4 T cell receptor beta chains below, sequenced in a study of T cells in Graves' hyperthyroidism and ophthalmopathy. Amplification yielded TCR beta CDR3 regions, with RNA transcripts as the source. HTBI primers drove first-round RT-PCR of the TCR CDR3. TCRdb used MiXCR to reprocess the multiplex PCR reads, holding one entry per CDR3 protein. There are under 350,000 distinct CDR3 sequences in the sample; about 18% occur only once, and around 57% lies in the top ten. The sequenced sample was blood. Every receptor here comes from an older woman with Graves' ophthalmopathy.

V gene TRBV6-5 combines with J gene TRBJ2-2; unclear D gene. Deletions cut 2 bases from V and 2 bases from J, with 15 bases between. The CDR3 is 17 amino acids. Germline V gene lookup returns CDR1 MNHEY and CDR2 SVGAGI. The CDR3 loop is CASSYPVSTVNTGELFF. Written as DNA, the CDR3 is TGTGCCAGCAGTTACCCGGTTAGCACCGTAAACACCGGGGAGCTGTTTTTT.

There are many counts of this clonotype. This sequence joins TRBV6-1 and TRBJ2-1; 9 bases map to TRBD2. The CDR3 consists of 14 residues. CDR1 and CDR2 (germline): MNHNS, SASEGT. J lost 5 bases, V lost 8 bases, and 7 bases had no gene match. The CDR3: CASAPRLADNEQFF. The CDR3 DNA follows: TGTGCCAGCGCCCCCCGACTAGCGGACAATGAGCAGTTCTTC.

In regard to this clonotype: This may come from a read error, since a much larger clone is one base off. The genes are TRBV2 and TRBJ1-5, with unresolved D. The germline CDR1 and CDR2 sequences are SNHLY and FYNNEI. The CDR3 length is 14 residues. In nucleotides, the CDR3 is TGTACCAGCAGCCGATTGGTATCGGATCAGCCCCAGCATTTT. Amino acids: CTSSRLVSDQPQHF.

This clonotype was picked up a small number of times. V usage is TRBV5-1 and J usage is TRBJ2-1, with D tentatively TRBD1 or TRBD2 (7 bases each). V lost 1 base to trimming and J lost 1 base, with 15 bases between them. In germline, CDR1 is SGHRS, CDR2 YFSETQ. The CDR3 is 17 residues long. This CDR3 is CASSLSGRGGSYNEQFF. The CDR3 DNA follows: TGCGCCAGCAGCTTGTCGGGCAGGGGGGGATCCTACAATGAGCAGTTCTTC.